This T cell receptor beta chain was identified in a study of OX40 agonist ivuxolimab in advanced cancers. Across the study: Patients took ivuxolimab, an agonistic anti-OX40 (CD134) antibody. Mean age approximately 55 years, range roughly 20 to 85; roughly 80% male. Recorded diagnoses for dose-escalation patients were hepatocellular carcinoma, melanoma, renal cell or head and neck cancer.

The V and J ends lost 7 bases and 11 bases, in that order; junction bases with no gene match: 11. Germline V CDR1 and CDR2: MNHNY, SVGAGI (reference sequence). The CDR3 is 13 amino acids. Findings and caveats of the study: The study did not work out the antigen specificity of the expanded peripheral T cells.

Clones were sequenced by immunoSEQ multiplex PCR, and TCRdb holds only the in-frame ones, with some missing. The sample carries roughly 76,000 clones, approximately 86% recorded once. About this clone itself: Its antigen is unidentified.

The sample was CD4+ or CD8+ T cells sorted from blood, taken in a trial of the OX40 agonist ivuxolimab. This clonotype was obtained from an adult with an advanced solid tumor such as melanoma, head and neck, liver or kidney cancer. This rearrangement joins TRBV6-6 to TRBJ2-3, with 8 bases aligning to TRBD1. DNA for the CDR3: TGTGCCAGCACCGGAGACAGGGGCAGTCGGCAGTATTTT. Translated: CASTGDRGSRQYF.